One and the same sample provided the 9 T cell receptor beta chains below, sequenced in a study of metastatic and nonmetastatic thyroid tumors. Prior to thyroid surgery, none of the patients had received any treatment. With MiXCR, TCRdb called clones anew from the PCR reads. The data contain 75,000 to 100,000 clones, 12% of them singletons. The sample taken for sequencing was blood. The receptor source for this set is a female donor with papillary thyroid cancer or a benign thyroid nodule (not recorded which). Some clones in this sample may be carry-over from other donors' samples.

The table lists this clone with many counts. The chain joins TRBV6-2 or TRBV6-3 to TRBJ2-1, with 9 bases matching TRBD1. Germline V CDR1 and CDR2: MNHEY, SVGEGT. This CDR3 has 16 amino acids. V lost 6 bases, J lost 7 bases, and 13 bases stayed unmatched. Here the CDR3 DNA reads TGTGCCAGCAGAAAACCAACAGGGGGCGGAACGAATGAGCAGTTCTTC. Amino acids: CASRKPTGGGTNEQFF.

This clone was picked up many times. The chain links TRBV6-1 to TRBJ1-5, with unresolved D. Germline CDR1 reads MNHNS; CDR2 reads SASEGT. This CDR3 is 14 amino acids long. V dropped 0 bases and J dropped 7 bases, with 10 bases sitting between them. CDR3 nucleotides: TGTGCCAGCAGTGAAGCACCGATAACGCAGCCCCAGCATTTT. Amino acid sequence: CASSEAPITQPQHF.

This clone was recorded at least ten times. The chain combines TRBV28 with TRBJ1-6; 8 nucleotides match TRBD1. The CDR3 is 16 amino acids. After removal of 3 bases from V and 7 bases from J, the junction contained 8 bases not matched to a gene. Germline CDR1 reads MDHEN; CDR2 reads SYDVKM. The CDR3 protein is CASSFPQAGGNSPLHF. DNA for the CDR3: TGTGCCAGCAGTTTCCCCCAGGCAGGGGGCAATTCACCCCTCCACTTT.

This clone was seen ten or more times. The CDR3 spells CASSNPGRINQPQHF. In nucleotides, the CDR3 is TGTGCCAGTAGTAACCCGGGGCGGATCAATCAGCCCCAGCATTTT. The genes are TRBV19 and TRBJ1-5; weak D call: TRBD1 (5 bases). The CDR3 sequence is 15 residues long. In germline, CDR1 is LNHDA, CDR2 SQIVND (reference sequence). The V end was cut by 4 bases, the J end by 3 bases, with 13 bases between.

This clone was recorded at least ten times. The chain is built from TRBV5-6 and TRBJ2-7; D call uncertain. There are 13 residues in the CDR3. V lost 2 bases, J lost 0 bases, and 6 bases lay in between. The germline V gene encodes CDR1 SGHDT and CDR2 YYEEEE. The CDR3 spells CASSFVGSYEQYF. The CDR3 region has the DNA TGTGCCAGCAGCTTTGTGGGCTCCTACGAGCAGTACTTC.

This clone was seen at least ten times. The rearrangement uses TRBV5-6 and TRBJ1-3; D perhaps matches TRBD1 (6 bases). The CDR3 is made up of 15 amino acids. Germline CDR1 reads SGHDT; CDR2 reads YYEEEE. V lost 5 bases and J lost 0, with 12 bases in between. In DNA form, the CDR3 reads TGTGCCAGCAGGTTGACAGGAGTCTCTGGAAACACCATATATTTT. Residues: CASRLTGVSGNTIYF.

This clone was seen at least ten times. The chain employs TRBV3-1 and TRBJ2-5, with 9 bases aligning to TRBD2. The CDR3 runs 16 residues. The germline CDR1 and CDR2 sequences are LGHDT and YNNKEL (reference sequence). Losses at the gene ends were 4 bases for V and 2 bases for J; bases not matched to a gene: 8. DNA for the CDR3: TGTGCCAGCAGCCCAACCAGCGGGAGGTGGCAAGAGACCCAGTACTTC. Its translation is CASSPTSGRWQETQYF.

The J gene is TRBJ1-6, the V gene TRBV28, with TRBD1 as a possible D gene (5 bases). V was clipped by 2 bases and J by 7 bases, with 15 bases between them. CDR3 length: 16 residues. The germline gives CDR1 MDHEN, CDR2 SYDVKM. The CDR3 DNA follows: TGTGCCAGCAGTTTAGATCCGGACACCCGGAATTCACCCCTCCACTTT. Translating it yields CASSLDPDTRNSPLHF.

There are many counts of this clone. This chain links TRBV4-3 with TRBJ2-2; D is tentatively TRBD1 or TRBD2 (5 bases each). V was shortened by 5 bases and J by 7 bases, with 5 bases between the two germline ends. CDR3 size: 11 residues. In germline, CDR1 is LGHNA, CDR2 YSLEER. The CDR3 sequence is CASSGGGELFF. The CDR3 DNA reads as TGCGCCAGCAGCGGGGGCGGGGAGCTGTTTTTT.